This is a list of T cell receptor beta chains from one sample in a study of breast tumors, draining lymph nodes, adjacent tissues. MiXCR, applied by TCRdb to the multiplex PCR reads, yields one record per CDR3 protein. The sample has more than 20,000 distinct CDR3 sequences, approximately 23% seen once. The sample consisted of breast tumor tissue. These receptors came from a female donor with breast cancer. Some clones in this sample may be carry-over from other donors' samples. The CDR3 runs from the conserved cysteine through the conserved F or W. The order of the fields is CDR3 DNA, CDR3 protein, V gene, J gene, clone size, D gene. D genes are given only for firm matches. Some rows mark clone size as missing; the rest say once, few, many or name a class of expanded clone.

cdr3_nt: TGTGCCGCGGGAAGGTACGAGCAGTACTTC; cdr3_aa: CAAGRYEQYF; v_call: TRBV3-1; j_call: TRBJ2-7; clone_size: many; d_call: -
cdr3_nt: TGTGCCATCAGTGAGTCTGTCGGCACAGATACGCAGTATTTT; cdr3_aa: CAISESVGTDTQYF; v_call: TRBV10-3; j_call: TRBJ2-3; clone_size: many; d_call: -
cdr3_nt: TGTGCCAGCAGTTTGGGGGGGTTGGGAACTCTCTCTGGAAACACCATATATTTT; cdr3_aa: CASSLGGLGTLSGNTIYF; v_call: TRBV28; j_call: TRBJ1-3; clone_size: few; d_call: -
cdr3_nt: TGCGCCAGCAGCACATCCGGGACTAGCGGCACAGATACGCAGTATTTT; cdr3_aa: CASSTSGTSGTDTQYF; v_call: TRBV5-1; j_call: TRBJ2-3; clone_size: -; d_call: TRBD2
cdr3_nt: TGTGCCAGCAGTTTCGGATTAGCGGGATTGACCGAGCAGTACTTC; cdr3_aa: CASSFGLAGLTEQYF; v_call: TRBV28; j_call: TRBJ2-7; clone_size: many; d_call: TRBD2
cdr3_nt: TGCGCCAGCAGCTTGGAATTTAGCACAGATACGCAGTATTTT; cdr3_aa: CASSLEFSTDTQYF; v_call: TRBV5-1; j_call: TRBJ2-3; clone_size: many; d_call: -
cdr3_nt: TGTGCCAGCAGCCAAGCTGCCCCCTACGAGCAGTACTTC; cdr3_aa: CASSQAAPYEQYF; v_call: TRBV4-2; j_call: TRBJ2-7; clone_size: many; d_call: -
cdr3_nt: TGTGCCAGCATGGCGCGGAGCTCCTACAATGAGCAGTTCTTC; cdr3_aa: CASMARSSYNEQFF; v_call: TRBV2; j_call: TRBJ2-1; clone_size: many; d_call: -
cdr3_nt: TGCGCCGGCAGCCTAGGGAGGGACGTTCGGATGGAAAAACTGTTTTTT; cdr3_aa: CAGSLGRDVRMEKLFF; v_call: TRBV5-1; j_call: TRBJ1-4; clone_size: -; d_call: -
cdr3_nt: TGCAGTGCTAGAGGTGTTCATGGGGTAGGGACTGAAGCTTTCTTT; cdr3_aa: CSARGVHGVGTEAFF; v_call: TRBV20-1; j_call: TRBJ1-1; clone_size: once; d_call: -
cdr3_nt: TGTGCCAGCAGCCCGATGTGGGCCAGTATGGGTTCACCCCTCCACTTT; cdr3_aa: CASSPMWASMGSPLHF; v_call: TRBV28; j_call: TRBJ1-6; clone_size: many; d_call: -
cdr3_nt: TGCAGTGCTAGGGACCTAGATTCCCCTAGCGGGAGGAGCACAGATACGCAGTATTTT; cdr3_aa: CSARDLDSPSGRSTDTQYF; v_call: TRBV20-1; j_call: TRBJ2-3; clone_size: -; d_call: TRBD2
cdr3_nt: TGTGCCAGCAGCACGGGGAATCGGCCAGATACGCAGTATTTT; cdr3_aa: CASSTGNRPDTQYF; v_call: TRBV5-6; j_call: TRBJ2-3; clone_size: medium-sized; d_call: -